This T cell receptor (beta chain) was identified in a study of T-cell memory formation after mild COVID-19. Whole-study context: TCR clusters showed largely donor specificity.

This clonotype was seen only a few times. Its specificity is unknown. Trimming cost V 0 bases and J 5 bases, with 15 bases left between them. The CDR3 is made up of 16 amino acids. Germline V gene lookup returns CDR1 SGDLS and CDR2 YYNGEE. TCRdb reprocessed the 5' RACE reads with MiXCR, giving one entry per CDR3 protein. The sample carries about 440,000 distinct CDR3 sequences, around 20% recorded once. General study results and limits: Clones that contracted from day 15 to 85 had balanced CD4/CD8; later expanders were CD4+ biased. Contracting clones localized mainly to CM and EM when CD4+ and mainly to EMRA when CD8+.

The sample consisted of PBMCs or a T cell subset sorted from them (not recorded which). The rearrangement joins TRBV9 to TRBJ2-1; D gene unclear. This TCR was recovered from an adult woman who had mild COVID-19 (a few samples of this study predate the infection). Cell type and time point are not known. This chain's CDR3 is CASSVGFRPGDNEQFF. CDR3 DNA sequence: TGTGCCAGCAGCGTAGGATTTAGGCCCGGCGACAATGAGCAGTTCTTC.